This T cell receptor (beta chain) was recovered during a study of T cell responses to AZD1222 COVID-19 vaccine. CDR1 KGHSH and CDR2 LQKENI come from the germline V gene. The CDR3 is made up of 16 amino acids. V was trimmed by 1 base and J by 1 base, leaving 14 bases between them. The data were produced by immunoSEQ multiplex PCR, yet TCRdb's version contains in-frame clones alone and is incomplete. The table records 75,000 to 85,000 clones, more than 60% of them present only once. The rearrangement links TRBV18 to TRBJ2-7; D gene unclear. The specimen comprised peripheral blood, sampled 28 days after the second dose of the MenACWY control vaccine. The sequence came from an adult who received the MenACWY meningococcal vaccine as a control. This chain's CDR3 is CASSPLGNMGSYEQYF. The CDR3 DNA follows: TGTGCCAGCTCACCACTGGGCAACATGGGTTCCTACGAGCAGTACTTC.